The rows below give T cell receptor beta chains drawn from one sample of a study of cytomegalovirus exposure and HLA in healthy donors. TCRdb keeps only in-frame clones here, not all; method: immunoSEQ multiplex PCR. The sample includes more than 95,000 clones, approximately 79% of them seen just once. Sequencing was done on a sample of PBMCs. These receptors all come from a young man in good health and CMV-seropositive. CDR3s include the opening cysteine and the closing phenylalanine or tryptophan. The D gene is left open where the match is weak. The size entry is marked missing in some rows and otherwise reads once, few, many or a size class.

cdr3_length clone_size j_call v_call d_call cdr3_nt cdr3_aa
16 . TRBJ2-1 TRBV4-1 TRBD2 TGCGCCAGCAGCCAATTAGGACTAGCGGGCTACAATGAGCAGTTCTTC CASSQLGLAGYNEQFF
13 few TRBJ1-1 TRBV2 . TGTGCCAGTCAGGGGCTGCCGGCCACTGAAGCTTTCTTT CASQGLPATEAFF
13 . TRBJ1-1 TRBV11-2 TRBD1 TGTGCCAGCAGTCGACAGGGCGGCACTGAAGCTTTCTTT CASSRQGGTEAFF
14 . TRBJ2-7 TRBV7-2 TRBD1 TGTGCCAGCAGCTGGGGGACAGGCTCCTACGAGCAGTACTTC CASSWGTGSYEQYF
16 . TRBJ2-3 TRBV29-1 . TGCAGCGTTCTTCAAGAAGGGGGGGGCTTTACAGATACGCAGTATTTT CSVLQEGGGFTDTQYF
13 . TRBJ2-7 TRBV23-1 . TGCGCCAGCAGCCCAAACAACTACTACGAGCAGTACTTC CASSPNNYYEQYF
14 . TRBJ2-3 TRBV2 TRBD1 TGTGCCAGCGGTCTAGGACAGGGGGGAGATACGCAGTATTTT CASGLGQGGDTQYF
16 . TRBJ2-3 TRBV5-1 TRBD2 TGCGCCAGCAGCTTGGCGACTAGCCCAGGGTCAGATACGCAGTATTTT CASSLATSPGSDTQYF
16 . TRBJ2-2 TRBV11-3 TRBD2 TGTGCCAGCAGCCGACTAGCGGGGGGGCATCACGGGGAGCTGTTTTTT CASSRLAGGHHGELFF
13 . TRBJ2-7 TRBV2 . TGTGCCAGCAGTGAAGCGACAGCCTACGAGCAGTACTTC CASSEATAYEQYF
16 . TRBJ2-3 TRBV7-8 TRBD1 TGTGCCAGCAGCCCCCCGGACAGGACTTATACAGATACGCAGTATTTT CASSPPDRTYTDTQYF
15 . TRBJ2-7 TRBV5-8 TRBD1 TGTGCCAGCAGCCCGGGCAGGGGGCTTTGGTACGAGCAGTACTTC CASSPGRGLWYEQYF
17 few TRBJ2-2 TRBV2 TRBD2 TGTGCCAGCAGTGGCGGCAGCCAGCGGGGGGTCGGCGGGGAGCTGTTTTTT CASSGGSQRGVGGELFF
17 . TRBJ2-5 TRBV14 TRBD2 TGTGCCAGCAGCCAAGGGGGACTAGCGGGGGCGTTGGAGACCCAGTACTTC CASSQGGLAGALETQYF
15 . TRBJ2-5 TRBV5-4 TRBD2 TGTGCCAGCAGCTTGCCTTCCGGACTAGCTGAGACCCAGTACTTC CASSLPSGLAETQYF
17 . TRBJ2-1 TRBV5-1 TRBD2 TGCGCCAGCAGCTTGGTGAGCGGGGGGGCGTCGGACAATGAGCAGTTCTTC CASSLVSGGASDNEQFF
15 . TRBJ2-3 TRBV30 TRBD2 TGTGCCTGGAGAGCGGGACTTTACAGCACAGATACGCAGTATTTT CAWRAGLYSTDTQYF